The rows below give T cell receptor beta chains drawn from one sample of a study of cytomegalovirus exposure and HLA in healthy donors. Method: immunoSEQ multiplex PCR; TCRdb's copy keeps in-frame clones and lacks some. The sample contains around 200,000 clones, around three quarters of which appear only once. The sequencing input was PBMCs. The origin of the receptors is a young man in good health and CMV-seronegative. Both conserved end residues are part of each CDR3. D genes are given only for firm matches. Expanded clones are given a class, and other clones once, few, many or no size at all.

d_gene: -; v_gene: TRBV9; abundance: few; len: 15; j_gene: TRBJ2-7; CDR3aa: CASSVGWETWYEQYF; CDR3nt: TGTGCCAGCAGCGTAGGGTGGGAGACTTGGTACGAGCAGTACTTC
d_gene: -; v_gene: TRBV27; abundance: -; len: 14; j_gene: TRBJ2-7; CDR3aa: CASSLFGAPYEQYF; CDR3nt: TGTGCCAGCAGTTTATTTGGGGCTCCCTACGAGCAGTACTTC
d_gene: -; v_gene: TRBV27; abundance: once; len: 15; j_gene: TRBJ2-3; CDR3aa: CASSPREGGTDTQYF; CDR3nt: TGTGCCAGCAGTCCCAGGGAGGGGGGCACAGATACGCAGTATTTT
d_gene: TRBD2; v_gene: TRBV4-2; abundance: once; len: 17; j_gene: TRBJ2-3; CDR3aa: CASSQGGLAGYTDTQYF; CDR3nt: TGTGCCAGCAGCCAAGGGGGACTAGCGGGCTACACAGATACGCAGTATTTT
d_gene: TRBD1; v_gene: TRBV10-3; abundance: -; len: 16; j_gene: TRBJ1-5; CDR3aa: CAISPGQGDSNQPQHF; CDR3nt: TGTGCCATCAGTCCGGGACAGGGGGATAGCAATCAGCCCCAGCATTTT
d_gene: TRBD1; v_gene: TRBV19; abundance: -; len: 13; j_gene: TRBJ1-2; CDR3aa: CATGQGEDYGYTF; CDR3nt: TGTGCCACCGGACAGGGAGAGGACTATGGCTACACCTTC
d_gene: -; v_gene: TRBV6-6; abundance: -; len: 12; j_gene: TRBJ1-5; CDR3aa: CASSGLQQPQHF; CDR3nt: TGTGCCAGCAGCGGTTTACAGCAGCCCCAGCATTTT
d_gene: -; v_gene: TRBV2; abundance: -; len: 15; j_gene: TRBJ2-7; CDR3aa: CASLDIGLPTYEQYF; CDR3nt: TGTGCCAGCTTAGATATCGGACTACCAACCTACGAGCAGTACTTC
d_gene: -; v_gene: TRBV7-2; abundance: -; len: 14; j_gene: TRBJ2-7; CDR3aa: CASSVLSGLYEQYF; CDR3nt: TGTGCCAGCAGCGTGTTAAGTGGGCTCTACGAGCAGTACTTC
d_gene: -; v_gene: TRBV5-1; abundance: few; len: 15; j_gene: TRBJ2-7; CDR3aa: CASSLYSVSSYEQYF; CDR3nt: TGCGCCAGCAGCTTGTATTCTGTTAGTTCCTACGAGCAGTACTTC
d_gene: -; v_gene: TRBV7-3; abundance: few; len: 16; j_gene: TRBJ2-1; CDR3aa: CASSSEDGAKGDEQFF; CDR3nt: TGTGCCAGCAGCTCGGAAGACGGAGCCAAGGGGGATGAGCAGTTCTTC
d_gene: TRBD1; v_gene: TRBV11-2; abundance: -; len: 15; j_gene: TRBJ1-5; CDR3aa: CASSLQQGENQPQHF; CDR3nt: TGTGCCAGCAGCTTACAACAGGGGGAAAATCAGCCCCAGCATTTT
d_gene: -; v_gene: TRBV7-8; abundance: -; len: 12; j_gene: TRBJ1-2; CDR3aa: CASSIGQYGYTF; CDR3nt: TGTGCCAGCAGCATAGGACAGTATGGCTACACCTTC
d_gene: TRBD1; v_gene: TRBV10-1; abundance: once; len: 14; j_gene: TRBJ2-7; CDR3aa: CASRAIDRGYEQYF; CDR3nt: TGCGCCAGCAGAGCCATCGACAGGGGCTACGAGCAGTACTTC
d_gene: TRBD1; v_gene: TRBV4-1; abundance: -; len: 18; j_gene: TRBJ2-7; CDR3aa: CASSHGTGSVVNTYEQYF; CDR3nt: TGCGCCAGCAGCCATGGGACAGGATCGGTCGTAAACACCTACGAGCAGTACTTC
d_gene: TRBD1; v_gene: TRBV5-1; abundance: -; len: 16; j_gene: TRBJ2-3; CDR3aa: CASSFLQTGSTDTQYF; CDR3nt: TGCGCCAGCAGCTTCCTCCAGACAGGGAGCACAGATACGCAGTATTTT
d_gene: TRBD1; v_gene: TRBV5-1; abundance: -; len: 14; j_gene: TRBJ2-7; CDR3aa: CASSLGQGNYEQYF; CDR3nt: TGCGCCAGCAGCCTAGGACAGGGGAACTACGAGCAGTACTTC
d_gene: TRBD1; v_gene: TRBV7-9; abundance: -; len: 16; j_gene: TRBJ2-1; CDR3aa: CASSSSGTAIRGEQFF; CDR3nt: TGTGCCAGCAGCTCCTCCGGGACAGCGATACGGGGTGAGCAGTTCTTC
d_gene: -; v_gene: TRBV4-1; abundance: -; len: 17; j_gene: TRBJ2-4; CDR3aa: CASSQGEGVWAKNIQYF; CDR3nt: TGCGCCAGCAGCCAAGGGGAGGGGGTCTGGGCCAAAAACATTCAGTACTTC
d_gene: -; v_gene: TRBV28; abundance: -; len: 14; j_gene: TRBJ2-7; CDR3aa: CASSLERARVEQYF; CDR3nt: TGTGCCAGCAGTTTGGAGAGGGCAAGGGTCGAGCAGTACTTC
d_gene: TRBD1; v_gene: TRBV15; abundance: -; len: 16; j_gene: TRBJ2-7; CDR3aa: CATSPYTGTDSYEQYF; CDR3nt: TGTGCCACCAGCCCTTATACAGGGACAGACTCCTACGAGCAGTACTTC
d_gene: TRBD2; v_gene: TRBV10-2; abundance: -; len: 16; j_gene: TRBJ2-7; CDR3aa: CASSEPSGRLEKEQYF; CDR3nt: TGCGCCAGCAGTGAGCCTAGCGGGAGGCTTGAGAAGGAGCAGTACTTC
d_gene: -; v_gene: TRBV29-1; abundance: -; len: 13; j_gene: TRBJ1-6; CDR3aa: CSVGEGERSPLHF; CDR3nt: TGCAGCGTGGGTGAGGGGGAGAGGTCACCCCTCCACTTT